This note documents a single T cell receptor (beta chain) sequence. The V gene's germline CDR1 is KGHSH and CDR2 LQKENI. The ends lost 5 bases at V and 4 bases at J; junction bases unmatched: 9. There are 16 residues in the CDR3. Sorted subsets were amplified in replicate PCRs using 200 to 250 ng DNA, about 30,000 T cell genomes. Sequenced by immunoSEQ multiplex PCR; TCRdb stores in-frame clones only, minus some. The profile covers around 200,000 clones, with about 68% appearing a single time and 8% to 13% taken by the ten largest. These data belong to a study of shared clonotypes between healthy human individuals. Those who donated were healthy HIV-negative adults, with no recent acute infections or vaccinations reported.

The V gene is TRBV18, the J gene TRBJ2-2; 8 nucleotides align to TRBD1. Sequencing was done on a sample of memory CD4+ T cells sorted from blood. Noted subset: CD45RA-negative fraction. The receptor comes from a man aged 25-45 years in good health. The CDR3 sequence is CASSRQGWASTGELFF. The CDR3 DNA sequence: TGTGCCAGCTCAAGACAGGGGTGGGCGAGCACCGGGGAGCTGTTTTTT.